The clone carrying this T cell receptor (beta chain) was detected only once. Its target is not known. This sample stems from a study of cytomegalovirus exposure and HLA in healthy donors. This table comes from immunoSEQ multiplex PCR, and its TCRdb copy is limited to in-frame clones, with some not included. The repertoire holds 100,000 or so clones, with more than 85% as singletons. Study-level points and caveats: The study listed roughly 160 cytomegalovirus-associated TCR beta chains. Many donors carried some public TCRs, although rarity characterized most TCR sequences.

This CDR3 contains 14 residues. V was clipped by 1 base and J by 6 bases; unmatched bases: 2. Per germline, CDR1 MNHNS and CDR2 SASEGT. The V call is TRBV6-1, the J call TRBJ2-7; 11 bases match TRBD1. This receptor was taken from a young woman in good health and CMV-seropositive. Sequenced: PBMCs. The CDR3 nucleotides read TGTGCCAGCAGTGAAGGGACAGGGGGCCGCGAGCAGTACTTC. Its protein is CASSEGTGGREQYF.